The clone carrying this T cell receptor beta chain was recorded a few times. This specimen comes from a study of early T cells in non-severe SARS-CoV-2 infection. Study as a whole: Bulk RNA from unsorted whole blood was sequenced; chains were unpaired.

cDNA molecules, individually, were tagged with unique molecular identifiers. TCRdb independently ran MiXCR on the 5' RACE reads; one entry per CDR3 protein. In the table there are 50,000 to 70,000 distinct CDR3 sequences, around 9.3% of which are singletons. The source is an adult who was a healthcare worker with PCR-confirmed SARS-CoV-2 infection or an uninfected control (not recorded which). The sample comprised whole blood.

In DNA form, the CDR3 reads TGCAGTGCTAGAGTGGGAGGGCAAGAGACCCAGTACTTC. Protein: CSARVGGQETQYF. The chain recombines TRBV20-1 with TRBJ2-5; 7 nucleotides match TRBD2. Germline V gives CDR1 DFQATT, CDR2 SNEGSKA (reference sequence). With 1 base clipped from V and 2 bases from J, the junction kept 1 base outside the gene matches. The CDR3 length is 13 residues.